This record covers a single TCR beta chain. The antigen is not known. Treatment described: roughly 10-day PBMC culture with coronavirus spike peptide pools or control peptides (ViraFEST assay). The study sequenced cultured CD4+ T cell DNA using the Oncomine TCR Beta short-read assay. TCRdb processed the PCR reads anew with MiXCR; each CDR3 protein has one entry. The sample lists approximately 18,000 distinct CDR3 sequences; 65% to 80% were seen once. This entry is derived from a study of vaccination and CD4 T cells after COVID-19. The length of the CDR3 is 14 residues. Germline CDR1 SGHTA, CDR2 FQGNSA.

The chain uses TRBV7-2 and TRBJ2-7, with 12 nucleotides matching TRBD1. This TCR came from a human donor who received a COVID-19 vaccine. This specimen was CD4+ T cells from blood, cultured in vitro, taken after SARS-CoV-2 vaccination. CDR3 sequence: CASVSGQGASEQYF. CDR3 bases: TGTGCTTCAGTATCGGGACAGGGGGCTAGCGAGCAGTACTTC.